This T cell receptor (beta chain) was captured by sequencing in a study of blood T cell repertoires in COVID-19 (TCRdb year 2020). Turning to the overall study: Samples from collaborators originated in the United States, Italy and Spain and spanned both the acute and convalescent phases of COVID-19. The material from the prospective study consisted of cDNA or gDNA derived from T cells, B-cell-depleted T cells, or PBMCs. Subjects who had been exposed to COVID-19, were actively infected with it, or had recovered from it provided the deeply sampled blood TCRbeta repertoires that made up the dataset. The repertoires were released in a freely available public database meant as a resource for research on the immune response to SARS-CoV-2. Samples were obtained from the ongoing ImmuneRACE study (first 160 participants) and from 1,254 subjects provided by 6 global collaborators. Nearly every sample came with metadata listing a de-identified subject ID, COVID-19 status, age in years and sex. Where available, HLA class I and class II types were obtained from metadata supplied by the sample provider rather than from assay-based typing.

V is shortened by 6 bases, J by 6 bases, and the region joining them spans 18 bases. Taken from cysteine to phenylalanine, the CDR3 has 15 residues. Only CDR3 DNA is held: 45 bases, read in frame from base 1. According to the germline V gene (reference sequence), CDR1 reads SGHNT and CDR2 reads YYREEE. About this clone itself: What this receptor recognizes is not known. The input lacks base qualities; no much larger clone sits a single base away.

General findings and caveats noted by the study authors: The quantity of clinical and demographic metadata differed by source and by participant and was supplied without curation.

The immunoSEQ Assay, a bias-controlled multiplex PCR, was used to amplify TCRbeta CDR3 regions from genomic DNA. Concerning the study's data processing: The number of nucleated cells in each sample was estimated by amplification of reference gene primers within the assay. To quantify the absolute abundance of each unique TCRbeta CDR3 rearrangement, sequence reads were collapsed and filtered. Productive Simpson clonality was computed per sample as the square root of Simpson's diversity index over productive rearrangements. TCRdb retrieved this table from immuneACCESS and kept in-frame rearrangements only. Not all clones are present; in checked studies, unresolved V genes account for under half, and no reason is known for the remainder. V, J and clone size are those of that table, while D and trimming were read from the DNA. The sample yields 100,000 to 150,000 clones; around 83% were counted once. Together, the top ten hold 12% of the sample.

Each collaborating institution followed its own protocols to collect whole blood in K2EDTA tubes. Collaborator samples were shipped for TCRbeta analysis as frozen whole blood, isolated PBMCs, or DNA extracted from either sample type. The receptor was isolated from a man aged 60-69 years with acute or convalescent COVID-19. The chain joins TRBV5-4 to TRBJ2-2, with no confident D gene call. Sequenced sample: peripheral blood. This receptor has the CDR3 CASTVQGVVSGELFF. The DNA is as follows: TGTGCCAGCACCGTCCAAGGAGTTGTATCCGGGGAGCTGTTTTTT.